The rows below give T cell receptor beta chains drawn from one sample of a study of T cells in Graves' hyperthyroidism and ophthalmopathy. From the multiplex PCR reads, TCRdb called clonotypes with MiXCR, one entry per CDR3 protein. The data hold 300,000 to 450,000 distinct CDR3 sequences, with 15% to 19% observed a single time. Material for sequencing was blood. Receptors were obtained from a woman between 18 and 29 years old with Graves' hyperthyroidism that later progressed to Graves' ophthalmopathy. The CDR3 runs from the conserved cysteine through the conserved F or W. D genes are given only for firm matches. Clone size is shown for a subset of rows, as once, few, many or a class of expanded clone.

V gene: TRBV6-1
clone size: many
D gene: NA
J gene: TRBJ1-5
CDR3 protein: CASSEATATQPQHF
CDR3 DNA: TGTGCCAGCAGTGAGGCGACAGCGACTCAGCCCCAGCATTTT

V gene: TRBV20-1
clone size: NA
D gene: NA
J gene: TRBJ1-5
CDR3 protein: CSASPHGGLSHQPQHF
CDR3 DNA: TGCAGTGCTAGCCCCCACGGGGGACTTAGCCATCAGCCCCAGCATTTT

V gene: TRBV13
clone size: many
D gene: NA
J gene: TRBJ1-2
CDR3 protein: CASSSYRDGANYGYTF
CDR3 DNA: TGTGCCAGCAGCTCGTATCGGGACGGAGCTAACTATGGCTACACCTTC

V gene: TRBV4-3
clone size: NA
D gene: NA
J gene: TRBJ2-1
CDR3 protein: CASKNQLAQSYNEQFF
CDR3 DNA: TGCGCCAGCAAAAACCAGCTAGCCCAATCCTACAATGAGCAGTTCTTC

V gene: TRBV6-2/TRBV6-3
clone size: many
D gene: NA
J gene: TRBJ2-1
CDR3 protein: CASSYRRRDEQFF
CDR3 DNA: TGTGCCAGCAGTTACCGCCGCCGGGATGAGCAGTTCTTC

V gene: TRBV27
clone size: few
D gene: NA
J gene: TRBJ2-2
CDR3 protein: CASRTNGELFF
CDR3 DNA: TGTGCCAGCAGGACTAACGGGGAGCTGTTTTTT

V gene: TRBV28
clone size: few
D gene: NA
J gene: TRBJ2-6
CDR3 protein: CASSQGRLSGANVLTF
CDR3 DNA: TGTGCCAGCAGTCAGGGACGTCTCTCTGGGGCCAACGTCCTGACTTTC

V gene: TRBV14
clone size: few
D gene: NA
J gene: TRBJ2-3
CDR3 protein: CASSQEMRTDTQYF
CDR3 DNA: TGTGCCAGCAGCCAAGAGATGAGAACAGATACGCAGTATTTT

V gene: TRBV19
clone size: few
D gene: TRBD1
J gene: TRBJ2-7
CDR3 protein: CASSTGTGMREQYF
CDR3 DNA: TGTGCCAGTAGTACCGGGACAGGGATGAGGGAGCAGTACTTC

V gene: TRBV19
clone size: NA
D gene: NA
J gene: TRBJ2-1
CDR3 protein: CASSISTGRYNEQFF
CDR3 DNA: TGTGCCAGTAGTATAAGCACAGGTCGGTACAATGAGCAGTTCTTC

V gene: TRBV6-1
clone size: many
D gene: NA
J gene: TRBJ2-7
CDR3 protein: CASSSIKEGYEQYF
CDR3 DNA: TGTGCCAGCAGTAGCATAAAGGAGGGCTACGAGCAGTACTTC

V gene: TRBV2
clone size: many
D gene: TRBD1
J gene: TRBJ2-1
CDR3 protein: CASSEVSGGYNEQFF
CDR3 DNA: TGTGCCAGCAGTGAAGTGTCAGGGGGCTACAATGAGCAGTTCTTC

V gene: TRBV28
clone size: many
D gene: NA
J gene: TRBJ2-5
CDR3 protein: CASRRGQYQETQYF
CDR3 DNA: TGTGCCAGCAGACGAGGACAGTACCAAGAGACCCAGTACTTC

V gene: TRBV9
clone size: few
D gene: TRBD2
J gene: TRBJ2-5
CDR3 protein: CASSRTSGGVTQYF
CDR3 DNA: TGTGCCAGCTCCCGGACTAGCGGTGGGGTGACCCAGTACTTC

V gene: TRBV30
clone size: many
D gene: NA
J gene: TRBJ1-5
CDR3 protein: CAWSSTGDQPQHF
CDR3 DNA: TGTGCCTGGAGTAGTACAGGCGATCAGCCCCAGCATTTT

V gene: TRBV18
clone size: many
D gene: TRBD1
J gene: TRBJ1-1
CDR3 protein: CASSPGQGARAFF
CDR3 DNA: TGTGCCAGCTCACCAGGACAGGGGGCGAGGGCTTTCTTT

V gene: TRBV20-1
clone size: many
D gene: TRBD1
J gene: TRBJ2-1
CDR3 protein: CSARGQGVNEQFF
CDR3 DNA: TGCAGTGCTAGGGGACAGGGCGTCAATGAGCAGTTCTTC

V gene: TRBV5-1
clone size: few
D gene: TRBD2
J gene: TRBJ2-3
CDR3 protein: CASSLKLTSAADTQYF
CDR3 DNA: TGCGCCAGCAGCTTAAAGCTGACTAGCGCGGCGGATACGCAGTATTTT

V gene: TRBV6-1
clone size: many
D gene: TRBD1
J gene: TRBJ1-1
CDR3 protein: CASSDIPGQGAAEAFF
CDR3 DNA: TGTGCCAGCAGTGACATCCCGGGACAGGGGGCGGCTGAAGCTTTCTTT

V gene: TRBV13
clone size: many
D gene: NA
J gene: TRBJ2-7
CDR3 protein: CASSLSQTSYEQYF
CDR3 DNA: TGTGCCAGCAGCTTATCGCAGACCTCCTACGAGCAGTACTTC

V gene: TRBV4-2
clone size: few
D gene: NA
J gene: TRBJ2-6
CDR3 protein: CASSQVLQGILSGANVLTF
CDR3 DNA: TGTGCCAGCAGCCAAGTTCTACAGGGTATCCTCTCTGGGGCCAACGTCCTGACTTTC

V gene: TRBV28
clone size: many
D gene: TRBD2
J gene: TRBJ2-1
CDR3 protein: CASVGSGYNEQFF
CDR3 DNA: TGTGCCAGCGTCGGTAGCGGGTACAATGAGCAGTTCTTC

V gene: TRBV27
clone size: many
D gene: TRBD2
J gene: TRBJ2-3
CDR3 protein: CASSPLTSGYTQYF
CDR3 DNA: TGTGCCAGCAGTCCTTTGACTAGCGGCTATACGCAGTATTTT

V gene: TRBV9
clone size: NA
D gene: TRBD1
J gene: TRBJ2-1
CDR3 protein: CASSTSQGANNEQFF
CDR3 DNA: TGTGCCAGCAGCACATCCCAGGGGGCCAACAATGAGCAGTTCTTC

V gene: TRBV20-1
clone size: NA
D gene: TRBD1
J gene: TRBJ1-2
CDR3 protein: CRPGTANYGYTF
CDR3 DNA: TGCAGGCCCGGGACAGCTAACTATGGCTACACCTTC

V gene: TRBV28
clone size: few
D gene: NA
J gene: TRBJ2-7
CDR3 protein: CASSSTGTSRIPNEQYF
CDR3 DNA: TGTGCCAGCAGTTCGACCGGGACCTCAAGGATCCCCAACGAGCAGTACTTC

V gene: TRBV28
clone size: many
D gene: TRBD1
J gene: TRBJ1-1
CDR3 protein: CASSRDRINTEAFF
CDR3 DNA: TGTGCCAGCAGTCGGGACAGAATAAACACTGAAGCTTTCTTT

V gene: TRBV29-1
clone size: NA
D gene: TRBD2
J gene: TRBJ2-3
CDR3 protein: CSTRGLAGVSWGTDTQYF
CDR3 DNA: TGCAGCACTCGTGGACTAGCGGGAGTGTCTTGGGGCACAGATACGCAGTATTTT

V gene: TRBV9
clone size: NA
D gene: TRBD1
J gene: TRBJ2-3
CDR3 protein: CASSEGTGGSTDTQYF
CDR3 DNA: TGTGCCAGCAGCGAGGGGACAGGGGGAAGCACAGATACGCAGTATTTT

V gene: TRBV3-1
clone size: NA
D gene: NA
J gene: TRBJ2-7
CDR3 protein: CASSPLGGVEQYF
CDR3 DNA: TGTGCCAGCAGTCCGCTAGGAGGGGTCGAGCAGTACTTC

V gene: TRBV4-1
clone size: NA
D gene: TRBD2
J gene: TRBJ2-3
CDR3 protein: CASSQAVLAVTDTQYF
CDR3 DNA: TGCGCCAGCAGCCAAGCGGTGCTAGCGGTCACAGATACGCAGTATTTT

V gene: TRBV6-1
clone size: NA
D gene: TRBD2
J gene: TRBJ2-7
CDR3 protein: CASRISGSASYEQYF
CDR3 DNA: TGTGCCAGCAGAATTAGCGGGAGTGCCTCCTACGAGCAGTACTTC

V gene: TRBV19
clone size: NA
D gene: NA
J gene: TRBJ2-5
CDR3 protein: CASGQETQYF
CDR3 DNA: TGTGCCAGTGGGCAAGAGACCCAGTACTTC

V gene: TRBV3-1
clone size: many
D gene: TRBD2
J gene: TRBJ2-3
CDR3 protein: CASSQWLADTDTQYF
CDR3 DNA: TGTGCCAGCAGCCAGTGGCTAGCGGACACAGATACGCAGTATTTT

V gene: TRBV11-3
clone size: NA
D gene: TRBD1
J gene: TRBJ2-1
CDR3 protein: CASSFAPTGAGSYNGQFF
CDR3 DNA: TGTGCCAGCAGCTTCGCCCCGACAGGGGCAGGGTCCTACAATGGGCAGTTCTTC

V gene: TRBV20-1
clone size: NA
D gene: TRBD2
J gene: TRBJ2-7
CDR3 protein: CSARKLAGSSYEQYF
CDR3 DNA: TGCAGTGCTAGAAAACTAGCGGGGAGCTCCTACGAGCAGTACTTC

V gene: TRBV28
clone size: NA
D gene: NA
J gene: TRBJ2-1
CDR3 protein: CASSFATVSVNEQFF
CDR3 DNA: TGTGCCAGCAGTTTTGCGACAGTTTCCGTTAATGAGCAGTTCTTC

V gene: TRBV12-3/TRBV12-4
clone size: few
D gene: NA
J gene: TRBJ1-3
CDR3 protein: CASSLAGGNSGNTIYF
CDR3 DNA: TGTGCCAGCAGTTTGGCGGGGGGAAACTCTGGAAACACCATATATTTT

V gene: TRBV6-1
clone size: NA
D gene: NA
J gene: TRBJ1-5
CDR3 protein: CATTVGQPQHF
CDR3 DNA: TGTGCCACCACCGTGGGCCAGCCCCAGCATTTT

V gene: TRBV4-3
clone size: many
D gene: NA
J gene: TRBJ2-2
CDR3 protein: CASSSTTDRTGTGELFF
CDR3 DNA: TGCGCCAGCAGCTCTACCACCGACAGGACTGGCACCGGGGAGCTGTTTTTT

V gene: TRBV7-9
clone size: few
D gene: TRBD2
J gene: TRBJ2-7
CDR3 protein: CASRPGGSYEQYF
CDR3 DNA: TGTGCCAGCCGGCCGGGGGGCTCCTACGAGCAGTACTTC

V gene: TRBV28
clone size: many
D gene: TRBD1
J gene: TRBJ1-1
CDR3 protein: CASSLARGRYTEAFF
CDR3 DNA: TGTGCCAGCAGTTTGGCCAGGGGGCGATATACTGAAGCTTTCTTT

V gene: TRBV18
clone size: many
D gene: NA
J gene: TRBJ2-5
CDR3 protein: CASSPLTTRHQETQYF
CDR3 DNA: TGTGCCAGCTCACCCCTGACGACACGGCACCAAGAGACCCAGTACTTC

V gene: TRBV28
clone size: few
D gene: TRBD1
J gene: TRBJ1-3
CDR3 protein: CASSTPTGYWNTIYF
CDR3 DNA: TGTGCCAGCAGTACTCCGACAGGGTACTGGAACACCATATATTTT

V gene: TRBV28
clone size: few
D gene: NA
J gene: TRBJ2-1
CDR3 protein: CASSSLAEGEQFF
CDR3 DNA: TGTGCCAGCAGTTCCCTCGCGGAGGGTGAGCAGTTCTTC

V gene: TRBV11-2
clone size: many
D gene: NA
J gene: TRBJ1-1
CDR3 protein: CASSQPVNTEAFF
CDR3 DNA: TGTGCCAGCAGCCAACCGGTAAACACTGAAGCTTTCTTT

V gene: TRBV7-2
clone size: many
D gene: NA
J gene: TRBJ2-1
CDR3 protein: CASSLGVEQFF
CDR3 DNA: TGTGCCAGCAGCCTCGGGGTTGAGCAGTTCTTC

V gene: TRBV7-9
clone size: NA
D gene: TRBD1
J gene: TRBJ2-5
CDR3 protein: CASSPGGEQTQYF
CDR3 DNA: TGTGCCAGCAGCCCAGGGGGCGAACAGACCCAGTACTTC

V gene: TRBV28
clone size: few
D gene: NA
J gene: TRBJ1-5
CDR3 protein: CASRSDSYQPQHF
CDR3 DNA: TGTGCCAGCAGGTCCGACAGTTATCAGCCCCAGCATTTT

V gene: TRBV7-9
clone size: NA
D gene: NA
J gene: TRBJ1-2
CDR3 protein: CASSLGWGAASEGYTF
CDR3 DNA: TGTGCCAGCAGCTTGGGGTGGGGGGCGGCCTCGGAGGGCTACACCTTC

V gene: TRBV7-8
clone size: many
D gene: NA
J gene: TRBJ2-3
CDR3 protein: CASSLRTVSSTDTQYF
CDR3 DNA: TGTGCCAGCAGCTTGCGGACAGTTTCTAGCACAGATACGCAGTATTTT

V gene: TRBV7-9
clone size: many
D gene: NA
J gene: TRBJ2-3
CDR3 protein: CASSLAADTQYF
CDR3 DNA: TGTGCCAGCAGCTTAGCGGCAGATACGCAGTATTTT